The 11 T cell receptor beta chains below all came from one sample that was sequenced in a study of patients and donors after allogeneic stem cell transplantation. TCRdb re-called the RT-PCR reads through MiXCR, storing one row per CDR3 protein. The sample has approximately 410,000 distinct CDR3 sequences, 16% seen once. Source material: blood, either unsorted or a sorted T cell fraction (not recorded which). These receptor sequences come from a human donor who was either an allogeneic HSCT recipient or a stem cell or donor lymphocyte infusion donor (not recorded which). It is not recorded whose cells these are; they may come from a transplant donor.

The genes are TRBV5-5 and TRBJ1-4; no reliable D call. The CDR3 covers 13 residues. Between the trimmed V and J ends, which lost 0 bases and 8 bases, there was a span of 8 bases. CDR1 is SGHKS and CDR2 is YYEKEE in the germline V gene (reference sequence). The CDR3: CASSLGFREKLFF. CDR3 DNA sequence: TGTGCCAGCAGCTTGGGGTTTCGGGAAAAACTGTTTTTT.

The rearrangement links TRBV24-1 to TRBJ2-5; 10 bases match TRBD1. Germline-derived CDR1 and CDR2 are KGHDR and SFDVKD. With V trimmed by 4 bases and J by 5 bases, 9 bases remained unmatched. CDR3 size: 16 residues. This chain's CDR3 is CATSDPGTGAGETQYF. In DNA, the CDR3 is TGTGCCACCAGTGACCCCGGGACAGGGGCAGGGGAGACCCAGTACTTC.

V usage is TRBV4-1 and J usage is TRBJ2-7, with no clear D. The ends were cut back, 2 bases at V and 3 bases at J, with 14 bases in the middle. The CDR3 runs 15 residues. Per the germline V gene, CDR1 is MGHRA and CDR2 is YSYEKL. The CDR3 spells CASSQLRNGFYEQYF. The CDR3 bases are TGCGCCAGCAGCCAACTCCGCAACGGATTCTACGAGCAGTACTTC.

A few counts support this clonotype. The chain employs TRBV20-1 and TRBJ1-1; no clear D. V lost 5 bases and J 12 bases, leaving 19 bases between the germline ends. The CDR3 is made up of 12 amino acids. CDR1 DFQATT and CDR2 SNEGSKA come from the germline V gene (reference sequence). The CDR3 nucleotides read TGCAGTGCTGTGATCCTCGGGAGCAGGCCTTTCTTT. Translating gives CSAVILGSRPFF.

The CDR3, as DNA: TGCAGCGTCTCACAAACCGGGGAGCTGTTTTTT. It encodes CSVSQTGELFF. The J gene is TRBJ2-2, the V gene TRBV29-1; D uncertain. Germline V gene lookup returns CDR1 SQVTM and CDR2 ANQGSEA. The CDR3 length is 11 residues. Trimming shortened V by 6 bases and J by 5 bases, and 7 bases separated the two germline ends.

The V gene is TRBV19, the J gene TRBJ2-5; 10 positions match TRBD2. This CDR3 has 17 residues. CDR1 and CDR2 from the germline V gene are LNHDA and SQIVND (reference sequence). Losses at the gene ends were 4 bases for V and 5 bases for J; bases not matched to a gene: 13. CDR3: CASSTSAGGPGLETQYF. CDR3 DNA: TGTGCCAGTAGTACCTCAGCGGGAGGGCCAGGTTTGGAGACCCAGTACTTC.

V and J are TRBV18 and TRBJ1-2; D unresolved. Germline V gene sequence: CDR1 KGHSH, CDR2 LQKENI. This CDR3 has 15 residues. V shed 4 bases and J shed 8 bases, with 20 bases lying between them. CDR3 amino acids: CASSQREMLYGGYTF. CDR3 coding DNA: TGTGCCAGCTCACAACGGGAGATGCTCTATGGGGGCTACACCTTC.

V gene TRBV4-1 combines with J gene TRBJ2-5, with TRBD2 identical over 12 bases. Trimming took 3 bases from V and 2 from J; bases not matched to a gene: 4. The CDR3 has 16 amino acids. CDR1 MGHRA and CDR2 YSYEKL come from the germline V gene. The DNA for the CDR3 is TGCGCCAGCAGCCACAGACTAGCGGGAGCTCAAGAGACCCAGTACTTC. Encoded protein: CASSHRLAGAQETQYF.

This clonotype showed up just a few times. This chain joins TRBV18 and TRBJ2-1; a weak D match, TRBD1 (6 bases). Germline assignment: CDR1 KGHSH and CDR2 LQKENI. With 4 bases removed from V and 10 bases from J, the gap between germline ends came to 14 bases. The CDR3 contains 13 residues. The CDR3 sequence: CASSRGQYAEQFF. The CDR3 DNA is TGTGCCAGCTCACGGGGACAATACGCAGAGCAGTTCTTC.

The chain employs TRBV19 and TRBJ1-4, with no clear D. In germline, CDR1 is LNHDA, CDR2 SQIVND (reference sequence). V lost 7 bases to trimming and J lost 4 bases, with 16 bases between them. This CDR3 has 15 residues. The CDR3 nucleotides are TGTGCCAGTACCGAAGCGGGCAGGAATAATGAAAAACTGTTTTTT. Translating it yields CASTEAGRNNEKLFF.

The V and J genes are TRBV3-1 and TRBJ2-7, with 12 nucleotides matching TRBD2. This CDR3 has 15 amino acids. The V segment lost 4 bases and the J segment 3 bases; nucleotides outside the gene matches: 4. The germline gives CDR1 LGHDT, CDR2 YNNKEL (reference sequence). The DNA for the CDR3 is TGTGCCAGCAGCCTAACGGGACTAGCGGGCTACGAGCAGTACTTC. This sequence encodes CASSLTGLAGYEQYF.